Presented here are 27 T cell receptor beta chains from one specimen sequenced in a study of shared clonotypes between healthy human individuals. The method was immunoSEQ multiplex PCR; TCRdb's version includes in-frame clones alone and lacks a portion of them. The table shows about 180,000 clones, with approximately 92% occurring only once. Sample: naive CD4+ T cells sorted from blood. The subset was: CD45RA+ positively selected. The source of these receptors is a woman aged 25 to 39 in good health.

The chain carries TRBV28 and TRBJ1-4; D not resolved. This CDR3 spans 15 amino acids. V lost 5 bases to trimming and J lost 7 bases, with 17 bases between them. Germline V gives CDR1 MDHEN, CDR2 SYDVKM. DNA of the CDR3: TGTGCCAGCAGTCCCCGGCAACGGGCTGGTGAAAAACTGTTTTTT. The encoded protein is CASSPRQRAGEKLFF.

The CDR3 is CASNTRTWGDEQYF. The CDR3 DNA sequence: TGTGCCAGCAATACTCGGACATGGGGCGACGAGCAGTACTTC. This chain connects TRBV6-1 to TRBJ2-7; weak D call: TRBD1 (5 bases). The CDR3 runs 14 residues. V dropped 7 bases and J dropped 5 bases, with 18 bases sitting between them. Per the germline V gene, CDR1 is MNHNS and CDR2 is SASEGT.

The V gene is TRBV5-1, the J gene TRBJ2-1; 10 nucleotides agree with TRBD2. Per germline, CDR1 SGHRS and CDR2 YFSETQ. J lost 2 bases, V lost 3 bases, and 2 bases had no gene match. The CDR3 runs to 15 residues. The DNA of the CDR3 is TGCGCCAGCAGCTCCGGGACTAGCGCCTACAATGAGCAGTTCTTC. Translation gives CASSSGTSAYNEQFF. Combining the CDR3 with reference TRBV5-1 and TRBJ2-1 gives the whole variable domain KAGVTQTPRYLIKTRGQQVTLSCSPISGHRSVSWYQQTPGQGLQFLFEYFSETQRNKGNFPGRFSGRQFSNSRSEMNVSTLELGDSALYLCASSSGTSAYNEQFFGPGTRLTVL.

V usage is TRBV28 and J usage is TRBJ1-5; the D is unclear. Trimming cost V 8 bases and J 9 bases, with 5 bases left between them. Germline V gives CDR1 MDHEN, CDR2 SYDVKM. This CDR3 contains 9 residues. The CDR3 DNA follows: TGTGCCAGCGGAAGGCCCCAGCATTTT. It translates to CASGRPQHF.

This clone was seen just once. This chain uses TRBV9 with TRBJ2-7; perhaps TRBD1 as D (6 bases). The CDR3 spans 15 residues. The germline V and J ends were trimmed by 4 bases and 4 bases, with 18 bases remaining between them. Looked up from germline, CDR1 is SGDLS and CDR2 is YYNGEE. The chain's CDR3 is CASSPGAGLRYEQYF. The CDR3 nucleotides read TGTGCCAGCAGCCCAGGGGCAGGCCTAAGGTACGAGCAGTACTTC.

DNA of the CDR3: TGTGCCAGCTCACACGACAGAGCGGGGGCCAACGTCCTGACTTTC. Translated, it gives CASSHDRAGANVLTF. The rearrangement joins TRBV18 to TRBJ2-6, with D perhaps TRBD1 (5 bases). Germline V gene lookup returns CDR1 KGHSH and CDR2 LQKENI. The CDR3 has 15 residues. V was shortened by 4 bases and J by 4 bases, with 11 bases between the two germline ends.

This sequence joins TRBV28 and TRBJ1-5, with TRBD1 as a possible D gene (6 bases). The CDR3 length is 13 residues. Deletions cut 3 bases from V and 7 bases from J, with 10 bases between. The V gene's germline CDR1 is MDHEN and CDR2 SYDVKM. CDR3 DNA sequence: TGTGCCAGCAGTTTCCCAGGGGCCCAGCCCCAGCATTTT. Protein sequence: CASSFPGAQPQHF.

The chain recombines TRBV28 with TRBJ2-7; D remains ambiguous. The CDR3 has 11 residues. The V gene's germline CDR1 is MDHEN and CDR2 SYDVKM. V was cut by 1 base and J by 6 bases, with 4 bases left in between. CDR3 bases: TGTGCCAGCAGTTTATTGGCCGAGCAGTACTTC. Its translation: CASSLLAEQYF.

The chain is built from TRBV4-2 and TRBJ2-7, with D unresolved. Germline V CDR1 and CDR2: LGHNA, YNFKEQ. The CDR3 has 13 amino acids. V was trimmed by 4 bases and J by 7 bases, leaving 14 bases between them. CDR3 bases: TGTGCCAGCAGCCTCTCCGGCGACCGAGAGCAGTACTTC. Amino acids: CASSLSGDREQYF.

This chain uses TRBV5-1 with TRBJ1-3; 11 bases align to TRBD1. CDR1 and CDR2 (germline): SGHRS, YFSETQ. This CDR3 has 16 residues. The trim removed 3 bases at V and 2 bases at J, leaving 4 bases unmatched. The CDR3 sequence: CASSSRTGGAGNTIYF. The CDR3 DNA is TGCGCCAGCAGCTCCCGGACAGGGGGCGCTGGAAACACCATATATTTT.

The V call is TRBV7-2, the J call TRBJ2-1; unclear D gene. There are 13 residues in the CDR3. V was cut by 1 base and J by 7 bases, with 8 bases left in between. Germline V gene sequence: CDR1 SGHTA, CDR2 FQGNSA. CDR3 protein: CASSLVAGNEQFF. The DNA of the CDR3 is TGTGCCAGCAGCTTAGTGGCCGGGAATGAGCAGTTCTTC.

This clone was observed a single time. The V gene is TRBV11-2, the J gene TRBJ2-7, with TRBD2 identical over 11 bases. Germline CDR1 is SGHAT and CDR2 is FQNNGV. Trimming cost V 6 bases and J 4 bases; bases outside gene matches: 5. This CDR3 spans 14 amino acids. The CDR3 DNA is TGTGCCAGCAGACCTAGCGGGAGGTTATACGAGCAGTACTTC. Translated: CASRPSGRLYEQYF.

The chain couples TRBV7-9 to TRBJ2-5; 13 nucleotides match TRBD2. Germline V gene sequence: CDR1 SEHNR, CDR2 FQNEAQ (reference sequence). CDR3 length: 16 residues. J gave up 5 bases and V 5 bases, and 8 bases lay outside the gene matches. The CDR3 sequence: CASSQGLAGPTETQYF. For the CDR3, the DNA is TGTGCCAGCAGCCAGGGACTAGCGGGACCGACGGAGACCCAGTACTTC.

A single count supports this clone. The rearrangement links TRBV10-1 to TRBJ2-7; 7 bases fit TRBD2. This CDR3 region has 13 residues. The V and J ends lost 5 bases and 5 bases, in that order; junction bases with no gene match: 6. Germline CDR1 is WNHNN and CDR2 is SYGVQD (reference sequence). DNA of the CDR3: TGCGCCAGCAGTAGGGGCGCGGGGGACGAGCAGTACTTC. It translates to CASSRGAGDEQYF.

This clone was counted a single time. This rearrangement joins TRBV9 to TRBJ2-7, with 8 bases lining up with TRBD1. Losses at the gene ends were 2 bases for V and 5 bases for J; bases not matched to a gene: 3. The CDR3 runs to 13 residues. Per the germline V gene, CDR1 is SGDLS and CDR2 is YYNGEE. The CDR3 reads CASSVKTGDEQYF. CDR3 in DNA: TGTGCCAGCAGCGTTAAGACAGGGGACGAGCAGTACTTC.

This clone was counted once. The rearrangement links TRBV9 to TRBJ2-2, with 10 positions matching TRBD2. The CDR3 spans 19 residues. Germline CDR1 and CDR2: SGDLS and YYNGEE. Trimming removed 1 base from V and 8 bases from J; junction bases left unmatched: 17. CDR3 amino acids: CASSVRPIPGLAKRGELFF. In DNA form, the CDR3 reads TGTGCCAGCAGCGTACGCCCCATCCCGGGACTAGCGAAGAGGGGGGAGCTGTTTTTT.

The rearrangement joins TRBV18 to TRBJ2-6; TRBD1 aligns across 7 bases. V shed 3 bases and J 3 bases; nucleotides not matched to a gene: 2. The CDR3 extends over 15 amino acids. CDR1 is KGHSH, CDR2 LQKENI, per germline. The CDR3 is CASSPDRVGANVLTF. CDR3 DNA: TGTGCCAGCTCACCCGACAGGGTTGGGGCCAACGTCCTGACTTTC.

The V call is TRBV5-6, the J call TRBJ1-2; D perhaps matches TRBD1 (5 bases). The length of the CDR3 is 13 residues. Germline CDR1 is SGHDT and CDR2 is YYEEEE. V lost 0 bases, J lost 8 bases, and 11 bases lay in between. The DNA of the CDR3 is TGTGCCAGCAGCTTGGGTCAGGGAGGGGGCTACACCTTC. Protein: CASSLGQGGGYTF.

This chain joins TRBV7-3 and TRBJ2-3; 7 bases fit TRBD1. The V gene's germline CDR1 is SGHTA and CDR2 FQGTGA. V was pared by 5 bases and J by 1 base, with 6 bases of the junction left unmatched. CDR3 length: 15 residues. The CDR3 spells CASSLGQMGTDTQYF. The CDR3 bases are TGTGCCAGCAGCCTGGGACAGATGGGCACAGATACGCAGTATTTT.

The V and J genes are TRBV5-6 and TRBJ2-7; a weak D match, TRBD1 (6 bases). In germline, CDR1 is SGHDT, CDR2 YYEEEE. The CDR3 loop spans 12 amino acids. Trimming pared 7 bases from V and 1 base from J, leaving 9 bases between. The CDR3 sequence is CASLGQSYEQYF. For the CDR3, the DNA is TGTGCCAGCCTAGGACAGTCCTACGAGCAGTACTTC.

This clone has more than one count but fewer than ten. The rearrangement uses TRBV19 and TRBJ1-5; D remains unclear. V was shortened by 2 bases and J by 6 bases, with 8 bases between the two germline ends. The CDR3 runs 13 residues. Germline V lookup: CDR1 LNHDA, CDR2 SQIVND (reference sequence). CDR3 DNA sequence: TGTGCCAGTAGTATAAAGGTTGGTCAGCCCCAGCATTTT. Translation: CASSIKVGQPQHF. Based on the CDR3 plus reference TRBV19 and TRBJ1-5, the full variable domain is DGGITQSPKYLFRKEGQNVTLSCEQNLNHDAMYWYRQDPGQGLRLIYYSQIVNDFQKGDIAEGYSVSREKKESFPLTVTSAQKNPTAFYLCASSIKVGQPQHFGDGTRLSIL.

The V call is TRBV5-1, the J call TRBJ2-7; 13 bases line up with TRBD2. The length of the CDR3 is 16 residues. V shed 4 bases, J shed 3 bases, and the junction held 7 bases outside the gene matches. Per the germline V gene, CDR1 is SGHRS and CDR2 is YFSETQ. The CDR3 DNA reads as TGCGCCAGCAGCCCCGGGACTAGCGGGATCAGCTACGAGCAGTACTTC. Its translation is CASSPGTSGISYEQYF.

The gene calls are TRBV4-1 and TRBJ2-4, with D possibly being TRBD1 (6 bases). The CDR3 is made up of 16 amino acids. CDR1 and CDR2 (germline): MGHRA, YSYEKL. V lost 0 bases to trimming and J lost 3 bases, with 12 bases between them. In DNA form, the CDR3 reads TGCGCCAGCAGCCAAGATCCCGGACAGTTCAAAAACATTCAGTACTTC. As protein: CASSQDPGQFKNIQYF.

The sample holds one count of this clone. This sequence joins TRBV19 and TRBJ1-1, with 9 bases lining up with TRBD1. Germline lookup yields CDR1 LNHDA and CDR2 SQIVND (reference sequence). The CDR3 runs 17 residues. V was pared by 7 bases and J by 0 bases, with 12 bases of the junction left unmatched. DNA of the CDR3: TGTGCCAGTACCGTACAGGGGGCTTTAGTATTGAACACTGAAGCTTTCTTT. Encoded protein: CASTVQGALVLNTEAFF. Full variable domain (outside the CDR3, taken from reference TRBV19 and TRBJ1-1): DGGITQSPKYLFRKEGQNVTLSCEQNLNHDAMYWYRQDPGQGLRLIYYSQIVNDFQKGDIAEGYSVSREKKESFPLTVTSAQKNPTAFYLCASTVQGALVLNTEAFFGQGTRLTVV.

This clone was found once. V usage is TRBV6-5 and J usage is TRBJ1-5; no clear D gene. V was pared by 2 bases and J by 6 bases, with 8 bases between. The CDR3 has 13 residues. Germline CDR1 is MNHEY and CDR2 is SVGAGI. The CDR3 sequence: CASSYKGGQPQHF. The CDR3, as DNA: TGTGCCAGCAGTTACAAAGGTGGTCAGCCCCAGCATTTT.

The chain couples TRBV27 to TRBJ2-7; D call uncertain. Germline V lookup: CDR1 MNHEY, CDR2 SMNVEV (reference sequence). The length of the CDR3 is 11 residues. V lost 4 bases and J lost 3, with 4 bases in between. The CDR3 nucleotides read TGTGCCAGCAGTTCCCGCTACGAGCAGTACTTC. Amino acid sequence: CASSSRYEQYF.

As for this clone: The limits of the CDR3 on the DNA are not certain, so only TCRdb's listed CDR3 is given. The CDR3 sequence is CASSFMFGSGDYEQYF. The gene calls are TRBV5-1 and TRBJ2-7; the table's D call, TRBD2, was not checked against the DNA. The V gene's germline CDR1 is SGHRS and CDR2 YFSETQ. The CDR3 contains 16 residues when both ends are counted.